A single sample gave rise to the 4 T cell receptor beta chains below, sequenced in a study of human T cells and chemical hapten exposure. One entry per CDR3 protein, called by TCRdb with MiXCR from the RACE reads. Of 200,000 to 300,000 distinct CDR3 sequences in the sample, roughly 8.9% were seen once. Noted time point: pre-sensitization, week 0. Treatment: therapeutic diphenylcyclopropenone sensitization with weekly scalp DPC. Sample: whole blood, taken in connection with sensitization to the hapten diphenylcyclopropenone (DPC). Every receptor here comes from a woman aged 35 to 49 with alopecia areata. Some clones in this sample may be carry-over from other donors' samples.

This clonotype came up a few times. This sequence joins TRBV6-1 and TRBJ2-5, with a weak D call TRBD1 (5 bases). CDR1 is MNHNS and CDR2 is SASEGT in the germline V gene. V dropped 2 bases and J dropped 1 base, with 11 bases sitting between them. This CDR3 region has 15 residues. Here the CDR3 reads CASSEQGLGQETQYF. CDR3 nucleotides: TGTGCCAGCAGTGAACAGGGCCTCGGCCAAGAGACCCAGTACTTC.

A note on this clonotype: A read error may explain this, as a much larger clone is one base away. The chain uses TRBV24-1 and TRBJ2-1, with D perhaps being TRBD1 or TRBD2 (5 bases each). Per germline, CDR1 KGHDR and CDR2 SFDVKD. V was cut by 5 bases and J by 9 bases, with 10 bases left in between. This CDR3 region has 12 residues. The CDR3 region has the DNA TGTGCCACCAGTGGGGACGGGATTGAGCAGTTCTTC. This translates into CATSGDGIEQFF.

The chain has TRBV28 and TRBJ2-2, with a tentative D call TRBD2 (5 bases). The CDR3 totals 15 residues. Trimming stripped 1 base from V and 5 bases from J, with 11 bases between. The germline V gene has CDR1 MDHEN and CDR2 SYDVKM. DNA for the CDR3: TGTGCCAGCAGTTTATACCCCTCGGGGACCGGGGAGCTGTTTTTT. Its protein is CASSLYPSGTGELFF. The whole variable domain, filled in from reference TRBV28 and TRBJ2-2, reads DVKVTQSSRYLVKRTGEKVFLECVQDMDHENMFWYRQDPGLGLRLIYFSYDVKMKEKGDIPEGYSVSREKKERFSLILESASTNQTSMYLCASSLYPSGTGELFFGEGSRLTVL.

The gene calls are TRBV6-1 and TRBJ1-2; no definite D call. Germline CDR1 and CDR2: MNHNS and SASEGT. The CDR3 has 14 residues. The ends were cut back, 0 bases at V and 4 bases at J, with 9 bases in the middle. Written as DNA, the CDR3 is TGTGCCAGCAGTGAAGCCCCTGCGATCTATGGCTACACCTTC. It specifies CASSEAPAIYGYTF.